The 21 T cell receptor beta chains below were found in one sample sequenced in a study of blood T cell repertoires in COVID-19. TCRdb's table, derived via immunoSEQ multiplex PCR, lists solely in-frame clones and lacks some. The data hold over 200,000 clones, with roughly 80% observed a single time. The sequenced sample consisted of peripheral blood. These receptors came from a woman older than 75 with acute or convalescent COVID-19.

J is TRBJ1-5 and V is TRBV15, with D unclear. CDR3 length: 15 amino acids. Trimming took 0 bases from V and 0 from J, leaving 6 bases between them. Germline V gene data show CDR1 as LNHNV and CDR2 as YYDKDF (reference sequence). CDR3 region: CATSRERHSNQPQHF. CDR3 DNA: TGTGCCACCAGCAGAGAGCGTCATAGCAATCAGCCCCAGCATTTT.

By proportion, this clone is medium-sized. V usage is TRBV3-1 (or the pseudogene TRBV3-2) and J usage is TRBJ1-3, with a tentative D call TRBD1 (6 bases). The germline V gene encodes CDR1 LGHDT and CDR2 YNNKEL (reference sequence). The CDR3 has 16 amino acids. The V and J ends lost 0 bases and 2 bases respectively, with 11 bases between them. The CDR3 coding sequence is TGTGCCAGCAGCCAAGACGCGACAGGAGCTGGAAACACCATATATTTT. It yields the protein CASSQDATGAGNTIYF.

The rearrangement joins TRBV3-1 (or the pseudogene TRBV3-2) to TRBJ2-7, with D possibly being TRBD1 (5 bases). This CDR3 is 15 amino acids long. The V and J ends lost 0 bases and 2 bases respectively, with 11 bases between them. Germline assignment: CDR1 LGHDT and CDR2 YNNKEL (reference sequence). The CDR3 sequence is CASSQDRQKTYEQYF. DNA of the CDR3: TGTGCCAGCAGCCAAGATCGACAGAAAACCTACGAGCAGTACTTC.

This chain joins TRBV5-1 and TRBJ1-6; 10 bases are a match to TRBD1. The CDR3 totals 14 residues. V lost 4 bases and J lost 10; bases outside the gene matches: 5. Germline-derived CDR1 and CDR2 are SGHRS and YFSETQ. In nucleotides, the CDR3 is TGCGCCAGCAGCCCCGGGACAGGGGTCTCACCCCTCCACTTT. Amino acid sequence: CASSPGTGVSPLHF.

This clone has a handful of counts. V and J are TRBV7-2 and TRBJ2-3; tentatively, D is TRBD1 (5 bases). The germline gives CDR1 SGHTA, CDR2 FQGNSA. This CDR3 has 12 residues. Trimming removed 10 bases from V and 11 bases from J, with 19 bases in between. The CDR3 protein is CATPDQGVGQYF. For the CDR3, the DNA is TGTGCCACCCCTGACCAGGGCGTGGGGCAGTATTTT.

The sample holds one count of this clone. The chain joins TRBV28 to TRBJ2-5; D unresolved. The CDR3 totals 14 residues. V was cut by 2 bases and J by 0 bases, with 7 bases left in between. Germline V gene data show CDR1 as MDHEN and CDR2 as SYDVKM. In DNA, the CDR3 is TGTGCCAGCAGTTTAGAGTCGTACCAAGAGACCCAGTACTTC. This gives the protein CASSLESYQETQYF.

The V gene is TRBV5-1, the J gene TRBJ2-3, with TRBD2 as a possible D gene (5 bases). This CDR3 has 15 residues. Germline values: CDR1 SGHRS, CDR2 YFSETQ. Trimming removed 1 base at V and 2 bases at J, with 11 bases between. The CDR3 region is CASSLSSSLTDTQYF. CDR3 DNA: TGCGCCAGCAGCTTGTCTAGCAGCCTCACAGATACGCAGTATTTT.

CDR3 nucleotides: TGTGCCAGCAGCCTATTTTCGAACACTGAAGCTTTCTTT. It is translated as CASSLFSNTEAFF. The V call is TRBV3-1 (or the pseudogene TRBV3-2), the J call TRBJ1-1, with D unclear. The CDR3 covers 13 residues. Between the trimmed V and J ends, which lost 4 bases and 1 base, there was a span of 7 bases. Germline CDR1 is LGHDT and CDR2 is YNNKEL (reference sequence).

The chain links TRBV20-1 to TRBJ2-5, with TRBD2 identical over 15 bases. The germline gives CDR1 DFQATT, CDR2 SNEGSKA (reference sequence). Trimming took 3 bases from V and 5 from J; bases not matched to a gene: 13. The CDR3 consists of 18 residues. The CDR3 nucleotides read TGCAGTGCTAGTCGACCGGGGACTAGCGGGGGGACCGGGGAGACCCAGTACTTC. Protein sequence: CSASRPGTSGGTGETQYF.

V usage is TRBV2 and J usage is TRBJ1-6; the D is unclear. From germline, CDR1 is SNHLY and CDR2 FYNNEI. This CDR3 is 16 amino acids long. The V end was cut by 1 base, the J end by 7 bases, with 14 bases between. The CDR3 DNA sequence: TGTGCCAGCAGTGAAGGGGGTCCGGGAAGCAATTCACCCCTCCACTTT. It specifies CASSEGGPGSNSPLHF.

The rearrangement links TRBV28 to TRBJ1-2, with 7 bases lining up with TRBD1. The CDR3 has 16 amino acids. Unmatched junction bases numbered 6, after V lost 2 bases and J lost 0 bases. Germline CDR1 MDHEN, CDR2 SYDVKM. The CDR3 loop reads CASSLPPGTANYGYTF. The DNA of the CDR3 is TGTGCCAGCAGTTTACCCCCCGGGACAGCTAACTATGGCTACACCTTC.

This chain connects TRBV20-1 to TRBJ2-1; 8 bases align to TRBD2. Germline V gives CDR1 DFQATT, CDR2 SNEGSKA (reference sequence). V lost 4 bases and J lost 9; bases outside the gene matches: 2. The CDR3 length is 11 residues. This CDR3 is CSATAGAEQFF. The CDR3 nucleotides read TGCAGTGCTACAGCGGGGGCTGAGCAGTTCTTC.

The chain links TRBV20-1 to TRBJ2-7, with D hard to call. Trimming removed 6 bases at V and 9 bases at J, with 15 bases between. In germline, CDR1 is DFQATT, CDR2 SNEGSKA (reference sequence). This CDR3 has 11 residues. This chain's CDR3 is CSATPVRLQYF. For the CDR3, the DNA is TGCAGTGCCACCCCTGTGCGGCTGCAGTACTTC.

The chain employs TRBV29-1 and TRBJ2-3; no firm D call. With 7 bases removed from V and 0 bases from J, the gap between germline ends came to 8 bases. This CDR3 comprises 12 residues. Germline CDR1 is SQVTM and CDR2 is ANQGSEA. The CDR3 nucleotides read TGCAGCGGGAGAGCTAGCACAGATACGCAGTATTTT. It translates to CSGRASTDTQYF.

This rearrangement joins TRBV5-6 to TRBJ1-5; TRBD1 agrees at 9 bases. This CDR3 has 17 residues. Trimming cost V 4 bases and J 6 bases; bases outside gene matches: 14. CDR1 and CDR2 (germline): SGHDT, YYEEEE. The CDR3 DNA sequence: TGTGCCAGCAGCATTTCCTATGACAGGGGGTCGGGTCAGCCCCAGCATTTT. It yields the protein CASSISYDRGSGQPQHF.

J is TRBJ2-2 and V is TRBV27; 9 bases are a match to TRBD1. The CDR3 runs 15 residues. Per germline, CDR1 MNHEY and CDR2 SMNVEV (reference sequence). V lost 10 bases to trimming and J lost 5 bases; unmatched junction nucleotides: 11. CDR3 residues: CATCPGQGGTGELFF. The CDR3 DNA is TGTGCCACCTGCCCGGGACAGGGTGGAACCGGGGAGCTGTTTTTT.

This clone was picked up a small number of times. The gene calls are TRBV28 and TRBJ1-2; D remains unclear. The CDR3 has 12 residues. The germline CDR1 and CDR2 sequences are MDHEN and SYDVKM. The ends were cut back, 2 bases at V and 8 bases at J, with 9 bases in the middle. CDR3 loop: CASSLEVRGYTF. CDR3 DNA: TGTGCCAGCAGTTTAGAGGTTCGGGGCTACACCTTC.

This clone was seen a handful of times. The chain uses TRBV6-5 and TRBJ2-1, with 7 positions matching TRBD2. CDR1 is MNHEY and CDR2 is SVGAGI in the germline V gene. The CDR3 has 15 residues. The ends lost 7 bases at V and 3 bases at J; junction bases unmatched: 9. CDR3 in DNA: TGTGCCAGCACCAAGGGAGGGAATCTCTACAATGAGCAGTTCTTC. Translation gives CASTKGGNLYNEQFF.

Many counts were recorded for this clone. The chain is built from TRBV7-2 and TRBJ1-3; maybe TRBD1 (6 bases). The germline V gene has CDR1 SGHTA and CDR2 FQGNSA. The V end was cut by 5 bases, the J end by 3 bases, with 14 bases between. The CDR3 totals 15 residues. The CDR3 coding sequence is TGTGCCAGCAGCCCCTCGGGGGGGCATGGAAACACCATATATTTT. It translates to CASSPSGGHGNTIYF. The complete variable domain, with remaining parts taken from reference TRBV7-2 and TRBJ1-3, reads GAGVSQSPSNKVTEKGKDVELRCDPISGHTALYWYRQSLGQGLEFLIYFQGNSAPDKSGLPSDRFSAERTGGSVSTLTIQRTQQEDSAVYLCASSPSGGHGNTIYFGEGSWLTVV.

The chain joins TRBV10-1 to TRBJ2-5; 10 bases line up with TRBD1. The CDR3 has 16 amino acids. V gave up 5 bases and J gave up 5 bases; unmatched junction bases: 11. Germline V gene data show CDR1 as WNHNN and CDR2 as SYGVQD (reference sequence). Here the CDR3 DNA reads TGCGCCAGCAGTTTCCTGGGGACAGGGGCCGGGGAGACCCAGTACTTC. Protein: CASSFLGTGAGETQYF.

The chain uses TRBV19 and TRBJ2-1; D may be TRBD2 (6 bases). CDR3 length equals 15 residues. Germline CDR1 and CDR2: LNHDA and SQIVND (reference sequence). With 5 bases removed from V and 3 bases from J, the gap between germline ends came to 14 bases. CDR3 nucleotides: TGTGCCAGTAGTCAGTTGGCGGGGAGCTACAATGAGCAGTTCTTC. As protein: CASSQLAGSYNEQFF.